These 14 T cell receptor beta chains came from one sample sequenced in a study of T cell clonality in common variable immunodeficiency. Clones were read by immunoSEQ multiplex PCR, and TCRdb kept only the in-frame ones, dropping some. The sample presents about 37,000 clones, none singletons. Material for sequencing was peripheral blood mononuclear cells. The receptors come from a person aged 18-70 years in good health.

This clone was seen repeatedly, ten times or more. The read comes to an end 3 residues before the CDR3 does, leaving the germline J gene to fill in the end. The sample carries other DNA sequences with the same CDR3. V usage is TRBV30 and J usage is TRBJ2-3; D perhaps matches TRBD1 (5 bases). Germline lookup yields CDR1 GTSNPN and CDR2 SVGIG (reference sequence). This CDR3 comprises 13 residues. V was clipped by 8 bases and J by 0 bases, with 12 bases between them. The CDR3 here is CAGAAGSTDTQYF. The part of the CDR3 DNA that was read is TGTGCCGGGGCGGCAGGGAGCACAGATACG. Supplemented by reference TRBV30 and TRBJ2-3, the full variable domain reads SQTIHQWPATLVQPVGSPLSLECTVEGTSNPNLYWYRQAAGRGLQLLFYSVGIGQISSEVPQNLSASRPQDRQFILSSKKLLLSDSGFYLCAGAAGSTDTQYFGPGTRLTVL.

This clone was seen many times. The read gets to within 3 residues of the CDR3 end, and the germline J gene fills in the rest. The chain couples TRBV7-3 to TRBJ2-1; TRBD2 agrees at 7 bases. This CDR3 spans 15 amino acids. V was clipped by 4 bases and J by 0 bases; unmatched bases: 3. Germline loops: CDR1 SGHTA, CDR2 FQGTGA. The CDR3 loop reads CASSSSSGSYNEQFF. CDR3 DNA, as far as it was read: TGTGCCAGCAGCTCGTCTAGCGGCTCCTACAATGAG.

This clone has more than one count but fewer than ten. The part of the CDR3 DNA that was read is TGTGCCAGCAGCTTAGTGGGGGGACCCCAAGAGACG. The encoded protein is CASSLVGGPQET. In full, the CDR3 is CASSLVGGPQETQYF. The chain has TRBV7-8 and TRBJ2-3; D is perhaps TRBD2 (6 bases). The sequenced fragment ends 3 residues before the CDR3 boundary, so the rest is inferred from the germline J gene. Germline V CDR1 and CDR2: SGHVS, FQNEAQ. This CDR3 is built from 15 residues.

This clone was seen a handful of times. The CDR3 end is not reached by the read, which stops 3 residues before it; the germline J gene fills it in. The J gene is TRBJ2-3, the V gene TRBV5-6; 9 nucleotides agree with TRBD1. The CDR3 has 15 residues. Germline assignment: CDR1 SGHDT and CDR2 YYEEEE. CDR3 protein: CASSFRDRDSQPQYF. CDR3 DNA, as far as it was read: TGTGCCAGCAGCTTCCGGGACAGGGACAGTCAGCCG.

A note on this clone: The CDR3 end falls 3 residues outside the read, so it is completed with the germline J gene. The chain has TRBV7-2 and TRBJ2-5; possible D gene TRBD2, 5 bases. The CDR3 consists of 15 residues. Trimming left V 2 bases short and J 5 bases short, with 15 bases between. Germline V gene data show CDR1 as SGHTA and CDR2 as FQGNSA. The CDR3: CASSLYAGRPETQYF. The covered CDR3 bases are TGTGCCAGCAGCTTATACGCGGGTCGGCCGGAGACC. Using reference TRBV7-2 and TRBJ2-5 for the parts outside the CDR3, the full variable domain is GAGVSQSPSNKVTEKGKDVELRCDPISGHTALYWYRQSLGQGLEFLIYFQGNSAPDKSGLPSDRFSAERTGGSVSTLTIQRTQQEDSAVYLCASSLYAGRPETQYFGPGTRLLVL.

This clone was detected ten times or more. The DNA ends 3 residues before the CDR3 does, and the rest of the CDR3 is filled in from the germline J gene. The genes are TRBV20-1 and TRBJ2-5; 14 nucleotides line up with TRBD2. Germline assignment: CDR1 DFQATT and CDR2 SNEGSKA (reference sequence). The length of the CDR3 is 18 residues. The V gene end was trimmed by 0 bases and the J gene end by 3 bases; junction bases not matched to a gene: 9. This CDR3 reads CSARDRLAGGFDEETQYF. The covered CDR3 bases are TGCAGTGCTAGAGATCGACTAGCGGGGGGGTTTGACGAAGAGACC.

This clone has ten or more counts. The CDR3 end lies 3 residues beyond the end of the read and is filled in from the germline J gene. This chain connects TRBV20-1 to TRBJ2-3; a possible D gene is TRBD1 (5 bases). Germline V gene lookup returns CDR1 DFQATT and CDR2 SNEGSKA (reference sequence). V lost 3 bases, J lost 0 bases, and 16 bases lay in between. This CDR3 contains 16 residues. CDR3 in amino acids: CSASPGGAHSTDTQYF. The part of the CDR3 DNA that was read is TGCAGTGCTAGCCCCGGTGGGGCCCATAGCACAGATACG.

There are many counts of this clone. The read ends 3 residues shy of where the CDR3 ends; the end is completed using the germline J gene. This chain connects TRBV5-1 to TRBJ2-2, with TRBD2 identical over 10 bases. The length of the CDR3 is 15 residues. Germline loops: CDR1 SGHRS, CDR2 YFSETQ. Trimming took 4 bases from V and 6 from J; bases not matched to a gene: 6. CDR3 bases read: TGCGCCAGCAGCACCCGGACTAGCGGCCCCGGGGAG. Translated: CASSTRTSGPGE. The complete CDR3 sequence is CASSTRTSGPGELFF.

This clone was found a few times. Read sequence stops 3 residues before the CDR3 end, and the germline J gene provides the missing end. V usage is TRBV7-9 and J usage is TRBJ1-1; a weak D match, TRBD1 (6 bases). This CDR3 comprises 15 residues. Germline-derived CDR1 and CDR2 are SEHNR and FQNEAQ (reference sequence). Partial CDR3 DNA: TGTGCCAGCAGCTTAGGCGGGGGGCTCCAAGAGACC. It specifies CASSLGGGLQET. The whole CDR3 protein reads CASSLGGGLQETAFF.

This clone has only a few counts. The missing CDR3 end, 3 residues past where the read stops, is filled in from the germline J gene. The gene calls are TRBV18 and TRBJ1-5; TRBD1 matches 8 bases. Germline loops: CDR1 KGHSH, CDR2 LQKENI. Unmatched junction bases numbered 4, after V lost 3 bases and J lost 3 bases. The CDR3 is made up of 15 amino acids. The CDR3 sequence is CASSPRDRPNQPQHF. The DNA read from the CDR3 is TGTGCCAGCTCACCCCGGGACAGGCCCAATCAGCCC.

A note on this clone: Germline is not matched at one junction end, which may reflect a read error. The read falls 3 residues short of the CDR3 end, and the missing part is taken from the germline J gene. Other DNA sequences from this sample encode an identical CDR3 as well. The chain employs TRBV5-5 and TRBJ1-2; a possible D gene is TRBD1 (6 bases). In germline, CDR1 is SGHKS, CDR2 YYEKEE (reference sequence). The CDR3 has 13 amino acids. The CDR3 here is CASSLEGDYGYTF. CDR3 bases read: TGTGCCAGCAGCTTGGAGGGGGACTATGGA.

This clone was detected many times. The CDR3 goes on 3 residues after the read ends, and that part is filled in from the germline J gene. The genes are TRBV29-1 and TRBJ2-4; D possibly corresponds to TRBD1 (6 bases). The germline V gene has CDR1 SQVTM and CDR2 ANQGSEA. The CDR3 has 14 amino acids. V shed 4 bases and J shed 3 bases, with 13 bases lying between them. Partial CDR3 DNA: TGCAGCGTTGCCTTTGGGACACACAAAAACATT. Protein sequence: CSVAFGTHKNI. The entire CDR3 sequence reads CSVAFGTHKNIQYF.

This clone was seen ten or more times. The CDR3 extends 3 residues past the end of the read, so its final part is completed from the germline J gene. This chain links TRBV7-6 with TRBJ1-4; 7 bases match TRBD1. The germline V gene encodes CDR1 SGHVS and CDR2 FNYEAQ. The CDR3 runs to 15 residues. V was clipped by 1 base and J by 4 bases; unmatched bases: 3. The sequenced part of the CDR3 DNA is TGTGCCAGCAGCTTAGTGGGACAGATTAATGAAAAA. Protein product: CASSLVGQINEK. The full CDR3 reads CASSLVGQINEKLFF.

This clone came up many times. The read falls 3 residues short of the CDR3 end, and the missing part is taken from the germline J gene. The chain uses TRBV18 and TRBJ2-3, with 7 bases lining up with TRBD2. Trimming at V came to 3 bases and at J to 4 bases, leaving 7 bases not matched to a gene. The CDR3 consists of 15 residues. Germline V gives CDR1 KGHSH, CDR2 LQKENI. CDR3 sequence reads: CASSPRGESSDTQYF. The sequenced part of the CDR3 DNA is TGTGCCAGCTCACCCCGGGGGGAGTCCTCAGATACG.